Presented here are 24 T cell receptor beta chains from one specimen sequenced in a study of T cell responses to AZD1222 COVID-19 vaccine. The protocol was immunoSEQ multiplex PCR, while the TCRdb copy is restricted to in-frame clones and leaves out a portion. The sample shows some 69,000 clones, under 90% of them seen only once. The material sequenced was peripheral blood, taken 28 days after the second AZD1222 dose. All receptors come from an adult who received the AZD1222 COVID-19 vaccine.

The CDR3 DNA is TGTGCCAGCAGCCCCCGGGGCCTATACCCCGAGACCCAGTACTTC. It translates to CASSPRGLYPETQYF. The J gene is TRBJ2-5, the V gene TRBV7-2; D may match TRBD1 or TRBD2 (5 bases each). The CDR3 runs 15 residues. CDR1 SGHTA and CDR2 FQGNSA come from the germline V gene. V lost 5 bases and J lost 5, with 18 bases in between.

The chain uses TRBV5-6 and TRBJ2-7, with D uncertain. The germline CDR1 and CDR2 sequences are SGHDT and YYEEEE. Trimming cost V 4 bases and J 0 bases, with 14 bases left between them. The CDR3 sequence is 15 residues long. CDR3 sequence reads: CASSELRRTSYEQYF. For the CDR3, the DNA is TGTGCCAGCAGCGAATTAAGACGGACCTCCTACGAGCAGTACTTC.

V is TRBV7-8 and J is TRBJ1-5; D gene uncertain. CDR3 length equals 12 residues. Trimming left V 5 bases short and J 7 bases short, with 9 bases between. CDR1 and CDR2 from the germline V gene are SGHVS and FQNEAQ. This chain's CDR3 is CASSPGEQPQHF. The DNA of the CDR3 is TGTGCCAGCAGCCCCGGGGAACAGCCCCAGCATTTT.

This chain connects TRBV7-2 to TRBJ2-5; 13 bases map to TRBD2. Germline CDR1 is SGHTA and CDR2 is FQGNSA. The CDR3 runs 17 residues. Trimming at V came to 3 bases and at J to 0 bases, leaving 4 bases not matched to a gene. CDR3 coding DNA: TGTGCCAGCAGCTTGCGGACTAGCGGGGGATACCAAGAGACCCAGTACTTC. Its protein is CASSLRTSGGYQETQYF.

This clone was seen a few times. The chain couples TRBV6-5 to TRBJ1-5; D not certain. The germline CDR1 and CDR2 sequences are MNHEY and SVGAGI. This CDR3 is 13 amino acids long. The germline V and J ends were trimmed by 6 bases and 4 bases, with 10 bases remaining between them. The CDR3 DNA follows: TGTGCCAGCAGCGACTTCATTAATCAGCCCCAGCATTTT. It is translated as CASSDFINQPQHF.

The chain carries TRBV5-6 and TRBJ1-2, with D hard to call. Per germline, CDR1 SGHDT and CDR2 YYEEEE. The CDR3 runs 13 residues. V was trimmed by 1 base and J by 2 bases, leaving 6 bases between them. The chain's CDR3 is CASSLPPNYGYTF. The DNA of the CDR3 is TGTGCCAGCAGCTTGCCCCCCAACTATGGCTACACCTTC.

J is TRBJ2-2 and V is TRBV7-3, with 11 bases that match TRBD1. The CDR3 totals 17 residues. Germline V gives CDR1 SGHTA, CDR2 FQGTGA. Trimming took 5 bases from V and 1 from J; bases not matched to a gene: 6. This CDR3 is CASSARTGGGNTGELFF. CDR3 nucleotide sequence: TGTGCCAGCAGCGCCAGGACAGGGGGCGGGAACACCGGGGAGCTGTTTTTT.

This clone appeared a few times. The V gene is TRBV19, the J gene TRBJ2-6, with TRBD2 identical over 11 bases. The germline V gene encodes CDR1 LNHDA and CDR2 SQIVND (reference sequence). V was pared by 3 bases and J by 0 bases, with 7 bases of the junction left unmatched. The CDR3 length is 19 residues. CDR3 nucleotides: TGTGCCAGTAGTATCCTACTAGCGGGGGCTCTCTCTGGGGCCAACGTCCTGACTTTC. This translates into CASSILLAGALSGANVLTF.

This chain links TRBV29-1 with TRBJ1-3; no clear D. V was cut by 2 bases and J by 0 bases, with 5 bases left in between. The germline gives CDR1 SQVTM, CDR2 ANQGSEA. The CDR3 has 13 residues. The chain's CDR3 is CSVESASGNTIYF. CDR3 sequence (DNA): TGCAGCGTTGAATCGGCCTCTGGAAACACCATATATTTT.

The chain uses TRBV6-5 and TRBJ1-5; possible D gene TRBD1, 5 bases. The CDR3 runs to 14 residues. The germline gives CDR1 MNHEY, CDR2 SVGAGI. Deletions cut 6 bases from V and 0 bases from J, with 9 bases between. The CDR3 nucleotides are TGTGCCAGCAGCCCGACAGTTAGCAATCAGCCCCAGCATTTT. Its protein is CASSPTVSNQPQHF.

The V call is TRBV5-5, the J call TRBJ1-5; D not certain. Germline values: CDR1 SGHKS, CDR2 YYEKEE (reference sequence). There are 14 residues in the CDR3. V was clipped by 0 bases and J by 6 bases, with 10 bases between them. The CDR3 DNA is TGTGCCAGCAGCTTGGATGGGTCTGGTCAGCCCCAGCATTTT. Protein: CASSLDGSGQPQHF.

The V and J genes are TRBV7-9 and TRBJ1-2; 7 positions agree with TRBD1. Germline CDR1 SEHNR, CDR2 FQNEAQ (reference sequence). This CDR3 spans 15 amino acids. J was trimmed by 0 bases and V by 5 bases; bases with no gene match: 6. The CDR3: CASSPYRGPNYGYTF. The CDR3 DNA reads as TGTGCCAGCAGCCCGTACAGGGGCCCTAACTATGGCTACACCTTC.

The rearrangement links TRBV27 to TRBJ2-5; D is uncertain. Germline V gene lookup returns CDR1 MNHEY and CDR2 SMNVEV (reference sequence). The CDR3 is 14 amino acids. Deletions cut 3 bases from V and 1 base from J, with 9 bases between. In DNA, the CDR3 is TGTGCCAGCAGTTTCGGGTCACGCCAAGAGACCCAGTACTTC. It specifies CASSFGSRQETQYF.

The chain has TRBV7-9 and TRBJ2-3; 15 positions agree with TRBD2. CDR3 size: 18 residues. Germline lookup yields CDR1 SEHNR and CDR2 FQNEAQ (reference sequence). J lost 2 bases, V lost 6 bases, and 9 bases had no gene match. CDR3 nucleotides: TGTGCCAGCAGTAGAACTAGGACTAGCGGGGGGGACACAGATACGCAGTATTTT. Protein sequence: CASSRTRTSGGDTDTQYF.

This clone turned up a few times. The CDR3 loop reads CASSTQRGTGELFF. The CDR3 DNA follows: TGTGCCAGTAGTACCCAGCGGGGGACCGGGGAGCTGTTTTTT. The chain has TRBV19 and TRBJ2-2, with 8 nucleotides matching TRBD2. The CDR3 extends over 14 amino acids. J was trimmed by 5 bases and V by 4 bases; bases with no gene match: 3. The germline V gene has CDR1 LNHDA and CDR2 SQIVND (reference sequence).

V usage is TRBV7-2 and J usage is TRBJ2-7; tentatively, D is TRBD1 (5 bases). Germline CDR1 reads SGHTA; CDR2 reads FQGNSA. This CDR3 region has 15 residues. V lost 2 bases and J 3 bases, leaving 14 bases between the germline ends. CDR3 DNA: TGTGCCAGCAGCTTATATGCGAATAGGGGCTACGAGCAGTACTTC. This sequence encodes CASSLYANRGYEQYF.

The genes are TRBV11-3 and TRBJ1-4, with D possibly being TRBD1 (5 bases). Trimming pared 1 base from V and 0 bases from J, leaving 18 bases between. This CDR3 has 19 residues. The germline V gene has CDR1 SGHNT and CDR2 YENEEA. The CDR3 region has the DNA TGTGCCAGCAGCTTAGTTAAGACAGTTCCGGGAGCAACTAATGAAAAACTGTTTTTT. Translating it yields CASSLVKTVPGATNEKLFF. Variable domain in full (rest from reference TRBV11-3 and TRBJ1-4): EAGVVQSPRYKIIEKKQPVAFWCNPISGHNTLYWYLQNLGQGPELLIRYENEEAVDDSQLPKDRFSAERLKGVDSTLKIQPAELGDSAVYLCASSLVKTVPGATNEKLFFGSGTQLSVL.

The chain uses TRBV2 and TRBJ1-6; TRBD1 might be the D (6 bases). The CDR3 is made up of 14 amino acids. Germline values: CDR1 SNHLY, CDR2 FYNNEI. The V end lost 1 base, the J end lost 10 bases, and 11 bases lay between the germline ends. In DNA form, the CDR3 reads TGTGCCAGCAGTGAAGAGGGGGGCAGGTCACCCCTCCACTTT. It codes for CASSEEGGRSPLHF.

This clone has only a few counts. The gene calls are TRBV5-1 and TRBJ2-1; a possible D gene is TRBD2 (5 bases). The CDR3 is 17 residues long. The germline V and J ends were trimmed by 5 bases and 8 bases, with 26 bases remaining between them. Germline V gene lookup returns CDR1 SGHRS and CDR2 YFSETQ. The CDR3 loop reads CASRKIGVEESRDEQFF. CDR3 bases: TGCGCCAGCAGGAAAATTGGTGTGGAGGAGAGTAGGGATGAGCAGTTCTTC.

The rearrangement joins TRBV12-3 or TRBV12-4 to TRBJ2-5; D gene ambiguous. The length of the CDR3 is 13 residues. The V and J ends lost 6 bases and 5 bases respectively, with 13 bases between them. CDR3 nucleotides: TGTGCCAGCAGCAGACAAGCGAGGGAGACCCAGTACTTC. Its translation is CASSRQARETQYF.

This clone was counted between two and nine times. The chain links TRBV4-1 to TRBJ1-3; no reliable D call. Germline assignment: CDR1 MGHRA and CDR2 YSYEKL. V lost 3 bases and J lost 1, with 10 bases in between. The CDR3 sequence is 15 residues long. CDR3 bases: TGCGCCAGCAGCCATTTGACCCTTTCTGGAAACACCATATATTTT. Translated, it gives CASSHLTLSGNTIYF.

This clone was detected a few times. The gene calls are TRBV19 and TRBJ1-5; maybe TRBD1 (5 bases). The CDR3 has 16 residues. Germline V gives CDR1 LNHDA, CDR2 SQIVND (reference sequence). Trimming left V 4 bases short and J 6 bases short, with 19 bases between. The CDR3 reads CASSTGGGLGGQPQHF. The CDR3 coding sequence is TGTGCCAGTAGTACTGGCGGGGGGTTGGGAGGTCAGCCCCAGCATTTT. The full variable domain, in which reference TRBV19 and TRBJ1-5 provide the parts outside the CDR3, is DGGITQSPKYLFRKEGQNVTLSCEQNLNHDAMYWYRQDPGQGLRLIYYSQIVNDFQKGDIAEGYSVSREKKESFPLTVTSAQKNPTAFYLCASSTGGGLGGQPQHFGDGTRLSIL.

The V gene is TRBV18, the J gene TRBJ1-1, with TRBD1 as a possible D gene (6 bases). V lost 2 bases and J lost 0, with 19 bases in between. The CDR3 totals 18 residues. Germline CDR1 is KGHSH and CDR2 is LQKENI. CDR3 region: CASSPYDTTGWMNTEAFF. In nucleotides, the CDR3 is TGTGCCAGCTCACCATATGATACCACAGGGTGGATGAACACTGAAGCTTTCTTT.

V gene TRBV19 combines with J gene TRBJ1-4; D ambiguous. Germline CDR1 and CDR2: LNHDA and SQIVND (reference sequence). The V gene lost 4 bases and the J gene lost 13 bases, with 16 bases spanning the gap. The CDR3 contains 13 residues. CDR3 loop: CASSTGRAGRLFF. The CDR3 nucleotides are TGTGCCAGTAGTACTGGACGGGCTGGCAGACTGTTTTTT.